A selection of T cell receptor beta chains follows, all from one sample in a study of tumor and adjacent non-tumor tissue in lung cancer. TCRdb re-analysed the multiplex PCR reads in MiXCR, keeping a single row per CDR3 protein. In the table there are 68,000 or so distinct CDR3 sequences, 55% to 70% of which are singletons. Source material: lung tumor tissue. The origin of the receptors is a man aged 50 to 59 with non-small cell lung cancer. CDR3s include the opening cysteine and the closing phenylalanine or tryptophan. Fields, in order: V gene, J gene, clone size, D gene, CDR3 DNA, CDR3 protein. D genes are given only for firm matches. Clone sizes are given selectively: once, few, many, or a class where the clone is expanded.

>TRBV10-3|TRBJ2-7|-|-
TGTGCCATCAGTGAAACTCCGGCCGAGCAGTACTTC
CAISETPAEQYF
>TRBV24-1|TRBJ1-4|once|TRBD1
TGTGCCACCAGTGACGGGGGACAGGGTAATGGAAAACTGTTTTTT
CATSDGGQGNGKLFF
>TRBV12-5|TRBJ2-6|-|-
TGTGCTAGTGGTTTAACGGGAGCCAACGTCATGACTTTC
CASGLTGANVMTF
>TRBV11-1|TRBJ1-1|-|-
TGTGCCAACAGCTTAATAACAGGGAACACTGAAGCTTTCTTC
CANSLITGNTEAFF
>TRBV28|TRBJ2-2|-|-
TGTGCCAGCAGTGCAGCAAGAGGGACACCTAAGTGCACTGGGGAGCTGTTTTTT
CASSAARGTPKCTGELFF
>TRBV7-2|TRBJ2-1|many|TRBD2
TGTGCCAGCAGCTTAGCTAGCGGGGGTCGCAATGAGCAGTTCTTC
CASSLASGGRNEQFF
>TRBV7-9|TRBJ2-7|once|TRBD2
TGTGCCCGCAGCTTAGCCGGTGGGGGGGAAGAGCAATACTTC
CARSLAGGGEEQYF
>TRBV6-5|TRBJ2-5|many|TRBD2
TGTGCCAGCAGTAGAGGGACTAGCGGGTTACAAGAGACCCAGTACTTC
CASSRGTSGLQETQYF
>TRBV20-1|TRBJ1-5|many|-
TGCAGTGCTACTCCGGGATCAACACTAAATCAGCCCCAGCATTTT
CSATPGSTLNQPQHF
>TRBV20-1|TRBJ2-1|-|-
TGCAGTGCTAGAGTATACCCATCGACTTTCAGTCTGGGGGAATACAATGAGCAGTTCTTC
CSARVYPSTFSLGEYNEQFF
>TRBV11-1|TRBJ2-1|-|-
TGTGCCAGCAGCTTAGGTCGCTACAATGAGCAGTTCTTC
CASSLGRYNEQFF
>TRBV6-5|TRBJ2-2|-|TRBD2
TGTGCCAGCCTAGCGTGGACTAGCGGGGGGGAGTACGGGGAGCTGCTTTTT
CASLAWTSGGEYGELLF
>TRBV12-3/TRBV12-4|TRBJ2-6|many|-
TGTGCCAGCAGGATTGAGGGGAACGATGGGGCCAACGTCCTGACTTTC
CASRIEGNDGANVLTF
>TRBV11-2|TRBJ2-7|once|-
TGTGTCAGTAGCTACAGGACTACTCACTACGAGCAGTACTTC
CVSSYRTTHYEQYF
>TRBV28|TRBJ1-5|-|-
TGTGCCAGCAGCCTAACTCGTCAGCCCCAGCATTTT
CASSLTRQPQHF
>TRBV15|TRBJ2-3|-|-
TGTGCCACCAGCAGAGCGACCGTTAGCACAGATACGCAGTATTTT
CATSRATVSTDTQYF
>TRBV29-1|TRBJ2-1|-|TRBD1
TGCAGCGTTCCATTGGGGACAGGAGCTTACGAGCAGTTCTTC
CSVPLGTGAYEQFF
>TRBV10-2|TRBJ2-1|many|-
TGCGCCAGCACTCATGGGGCGTACGAGCAGTTCTTC
CASTHGAYEQFF
>TRBV5-1|TRBJ1-2|many|-
TGCGCCAGCAGCTTGGATGCGTCAGGCAACTATGGCTACACCTTC
CASSLDASGNYGYTF
>TRBV4-1|TRBJ1-2|-|-
TGTGCCATCAAGGGACCCACAGCGTTTGACTACACCTTC
CAIKGPTAFDYTF
>TRBV10-2|TRBJ1-1|few|-
TGCGCCAGCAGGGGGGGGTGGGGGAGGAACACTGAAGCTTTCTTT
CASRGGWGRNTEAFF
>TRBV4-1|TRBJ2-5|many|TRBD2
TGCGCCAGCAGCCGCACACTAGCGGGGCGTCAAGAGACCCAGTACTTC
CASSRTLAGRQETQYF
>TRBV13|TRBJ2-5|many|-
TGTGCCAGCAGCTTAAAGTCGGGCGAGACCCAGTACTTC
CASSLKSGETQYF
>TRBV5-5|TRBJ2-1|many|-
TGTGCCAGCAGCTTCGGCTCGCTCTCCTACAATGAGCAGTTCTTC
CASSFGSLSYNEQFF
>TRBV20-1|TRBJ2-7|-|-
TGCATTGCTTCCACGCCCTCCTACGAGCAGTACTTT
CIASTPSYEQYF
>TRBV28|TRBJ1-4|few|-
TGTGCCAGCAGTTCCCGAGACAGGTGGGACGAAAAACTGTTTTTT
CASSSRDRWDEKLFF
>TRBV6-6|TRBJ1-6|-|-
TGTGCCAGCAGTTACGATGAGACGGGCTACTATAATCCACCCCTCCACTTT
CASSYDETGYYNPPLHF
>TRBV29-1|TRBJ2-5|once|-
-
CSVGRGSLGETKYF
>TRBV11-2|TRBJ2-5|-|TRBD1
TGTGCCAGCAGCCGTCCGGGACAGGAGATGACGGAGACCCAGTACTTC
CASSRPGQEMTETQYF
>TRBV12-3/TRBV12-4|TRBJ2-5|-|TRBD2
TGTGCCAGCACCGGGACTAGCGGAGGGGGAGACCAGTACTTC
CASTGTSGGGDQYF
>TRBV5-4|TRBJ2-3|-|-
TGTGCCTGCAGCGGTCCGTTAGCCTCGGGCACAGATACGCAGTATTTT
CACSGPLASGTDTQYF
>TRBV5-1|TRBJ1-5|-|-
TGCGCCAGCAGCTTGGGATTGAGCAATCAGCCCCAGCATTTT
CASSLGLSNQPQHF
>TRBV11-2|TRBJ1-4|-|-
TGTGCCAGCAGCCAAGCCGTATGGGAACAGGGACTCAATGAAAAACTGTTTTTT
CASSQAVWEQGLNEKLFF
>TRBV29-1|TRBJ2-5|many|TRBD1
TGCAGCGTTGCCTCCGGGACAGGGAATTTGGAGACCCAGTACTTC
CSVASGTGNLETQYF
>TRBV2|TRBJ2-7|-|TRBD1
TGTGCCAGCAGGGCCGGGACAGGGATATCCGAGCAGTACTTC
CASRAGTGISEQYF
>TRBV5-1|TRBJ2-1|many|-
TGCGCCAGCAGCTTTAGGGTTATCCCGTACAATGAGCAGTTCTTC
CASSFRVIPYNEQFF
>TRBV10-2|TRBJ1-5|-|-
TGCGCCAGCAGTGAGTCTGTAGGGGGTCAGCCCCAACATTTT
CASSESVGGQPQHF
>TRBV29-1|TRBJ2-7|many|-
TGCAGCGTTGGCAGAGGGGACTCCTACGAGCAGTACTTC
CSVGRGDSYEQYF
>TRBV11-2|TRBJ2-1|-|-
TGTGCCAGCAGCTTAGCCCGTGACGGGGGTGCCTCGAATGAGCAGTTCTTC
CASSLARDGGASNEQFF
>TRBV12-3/TRBV12-4|TRBJ1-1|-|TRBD1
TGTACCAGCAGTCAATCTCACGGACAGGTGACGTCGTTTGCTTTCTTT
CTSSQSHGQVTSFAFF
>TRBV4-2|TRBJ2-4|many|-
TGTGCCAGCAGCCAAGATAGGGGGGGAGAGGACTTC
CASSQDRGGEDF
>TRBV11-3|TRBJ2-3|-|-
TGTGCCAGCAGTGTCGGGACAAGCGGCACAGATACGCAGTATTTT
CASSVGTSGTDTQYF
>TRBV29-1|TRBJ1-1|few|-
TGCAGCGTTGAAGGCCAGGGCGACACTGAAGCTTCCTTT
CSVEGQGDTEASF